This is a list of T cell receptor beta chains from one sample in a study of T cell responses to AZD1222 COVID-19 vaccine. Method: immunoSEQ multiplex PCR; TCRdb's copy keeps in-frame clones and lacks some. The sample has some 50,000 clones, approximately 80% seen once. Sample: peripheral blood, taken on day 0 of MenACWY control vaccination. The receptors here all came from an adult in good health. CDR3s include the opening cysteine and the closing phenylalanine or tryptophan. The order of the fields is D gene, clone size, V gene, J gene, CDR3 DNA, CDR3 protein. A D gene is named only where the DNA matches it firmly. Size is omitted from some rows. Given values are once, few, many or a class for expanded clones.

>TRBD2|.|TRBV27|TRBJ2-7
TGTGCCAGCACCCCTAGAGGACTAGCGGGAGGTAGCCACGAGCAGTACTTC
CASTPRGLAGGSHEQYF
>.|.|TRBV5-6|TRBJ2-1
TGTGCCAGCAGCCTCTTCAATGAGCAGTTCTTC
CASSLFNEQFF
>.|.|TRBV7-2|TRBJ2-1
TGTGCCAGCAGCTTAGAAACTGAGCAGTTCTTC
CASSLETEQFF
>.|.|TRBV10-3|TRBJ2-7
TGTGCCATCAGTGCGATGTACGAGCAGTACTTC
CAISAMYEQYF
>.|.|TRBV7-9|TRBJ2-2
TGTGCCAGCAGCTTAGCCGGGCAGCTGAACACCGGGGAGCTGTTTTTT
CASSLAGQLNTGELFF
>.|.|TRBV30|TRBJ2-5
TGTGCCTGGAGCCCCCCCCAAGAGACCCAGTACTTC
CAWSPPQETQYF
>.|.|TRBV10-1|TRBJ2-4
TGCGCCAGCAGTGAGGGAGGGGGCTGGGGAAACATTCAGTACTTC
CASSEGGGWGNIQYF
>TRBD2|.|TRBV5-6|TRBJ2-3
TGTGCCAGCAGCGCTTCTAGCGGGGGAAGGGATACGCAGTATTTT
CASSASSGGRDTQYF
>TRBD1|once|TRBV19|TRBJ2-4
TGTGCCAGTAGTATCCGGGCAACCCCCGACAGGGGCGTAAAAAACATTCAGTACTTC
CASSIRATPDRGVKNIQYF
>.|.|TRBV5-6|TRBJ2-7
TGTGCCAGCAGCTTGGTGGGTTTCTACGAGCAGTACTTC
CASSLVGFYEQYF
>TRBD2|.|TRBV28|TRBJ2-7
TGTGCCAGCTCCTGGGGAGGGGTACCCTACGAGCAGTACTTC
CASSWGGVPYEQYF
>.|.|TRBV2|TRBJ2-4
TGTGCCAGCAGTGAGGATGGGGGATTTGTGGCCAACATTCAGTACTTC
CASSEDGGFVANIQYF
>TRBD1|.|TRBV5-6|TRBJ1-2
TGTGCCAGCAGCGCGGACAGGGGGCACTATGGCTACACCTTC
CASSADRGHYGYTF
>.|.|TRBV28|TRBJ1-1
TGTGCCACCCAAATCAATAAAGGCAGGGCGTCTGAAGCTTTCTTT
CATQINKGRASEAFF
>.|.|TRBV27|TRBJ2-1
TGTGCCAGCAGTTTCCACAATGAGCAGTTCTTC
CASSFHNEQFF
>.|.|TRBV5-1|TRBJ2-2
TGCGCCAGCAGCCCGGAGAACACCGGGGAGCTGTTTTTT
CASSPENTGELFF
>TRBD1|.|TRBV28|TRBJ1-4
TGTGCCAGCAGTTTCAGGGACAGAAAGAATATTATGCAGAAACTGTTTTTT
CASSFRDRKNIMQKLFF
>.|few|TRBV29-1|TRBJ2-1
TGCAGCGTCGTGACAGGGAGGAACCGTCATGAGCAGTTCTTC
CSVVTGRNRHEQFF
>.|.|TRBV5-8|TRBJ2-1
TGTGCCAGCATAATGGGCAGGTCCTCCTACAATGAGCAGTTCTTC
CASIMGRSSYNEQFF
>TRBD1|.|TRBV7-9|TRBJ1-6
TGTGCCAGCAGCCAGGGACAGATTAATTCACCCCTCCACTTT
CASSQGQINSPLHF
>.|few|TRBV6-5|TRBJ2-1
TGTGCCAGCAGGCCGGGACACCGCTCCTACAATGAGCAGTTCTTC
CASRPGHRSYNEQFF
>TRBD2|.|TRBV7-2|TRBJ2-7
TGTGCCAGCAGCTTAAGAATTTCTAGCGGGGAGGAGCAGTACTTC
CASSLRISSGEEQYF
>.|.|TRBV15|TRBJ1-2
TGTGCCACCAGCAGAGAGGGGACGGTCTATGGCTACACCTTC
CATSREGTVYGYTF
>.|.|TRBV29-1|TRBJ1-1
TGCAGCGCCGGAGGTTTCAACGGGAACACTGAAGCTTTCTTT
CSAGGFNGNTEAFF
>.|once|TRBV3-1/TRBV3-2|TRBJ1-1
TGTGCCAGCAGCCAGAGACACGCCACGAACACTGAAGCTTTCTTT
CASSQRHATNTEAFF
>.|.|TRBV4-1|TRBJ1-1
TGCGCCAGCAGCCAAGAATGGTCGGCCGGGAACACTGAAGCTTTCTTT
CASSQEWSAGNTEAFF
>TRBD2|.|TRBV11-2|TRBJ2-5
TGTGCCAGCAGCTTAGCCCAACTAGCGGGAACAGAGACCCAGTACTTC
CASSLAQLAGTETQYF
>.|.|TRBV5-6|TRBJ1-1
TGTGCCAGCAGCCAACCCGACAACCGAGCTTTCTTT
CASSQPDNRAFF
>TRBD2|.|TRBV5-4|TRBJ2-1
TGTGCCAGCAGCCACGGGACTAATACTAGAGATGAGCAGTTCTTC
CASSHGTNTRDEQFF
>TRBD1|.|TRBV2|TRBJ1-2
TGTGCCAGCAGGGGACAGGGGGTAAACTATGGCTACACCTTC
CASRGQGVNYGYTF
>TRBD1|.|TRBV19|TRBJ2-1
TGTGCCAGTAGTATTAAACAGGGGGCGAATGTAGTGAATGAGCAGTTCTTC
CASSIKQGANVVNEQFF
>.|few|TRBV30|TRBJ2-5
TGTGCCTGGAGTGTAGGGGCTAAAGAGACCCAGTACTTC
CAWSVGAKETQYF
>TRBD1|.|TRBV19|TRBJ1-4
TGTGCCAGTAGGACCGGGACAGGGGGAGAAAAACTGTTTTTT
CASRTGTGGEKLFF
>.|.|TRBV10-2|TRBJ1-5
TGCGCCAGCAAGATGGGGGGGGTAAGCAATCAGCCCCAGCATTTT
CASKMGGVSNQPQHF
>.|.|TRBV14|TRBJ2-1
TGTGCCAGCAGCCAAGATGTTGGGGACCGTGAGCAGTTCTTC
CASSQDVGDREQFF
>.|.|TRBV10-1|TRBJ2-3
TGCGCCAGCAGTGAAGGGGGAGATACGCAGTATTTT
CASSEGGDTQYF
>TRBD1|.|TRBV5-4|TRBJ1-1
TGTGCCAGCAGCTTGGGGACAGGGGACAACACTGAAGCTTTCTTT
CASSLGTGDNTEAFF
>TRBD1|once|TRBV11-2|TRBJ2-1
TGTGCCAGCAGCTCATACCGGGACAGGGACTACAATGAGCAGTTCTTC
CASSSYRDRDYNEQFF
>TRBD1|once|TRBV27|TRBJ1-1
TGTGCCAGCTGTAGGGGACAGCAGAACACTGAAGCTTTCTTT
CASCRGQQNTEAFF
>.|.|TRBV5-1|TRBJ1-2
TGCGCCAGCAGCTTGGCGGCTGGGGGTGGCTACACCTTC
CASSLAAGGGYTF
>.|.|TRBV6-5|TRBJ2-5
TGTGCCAGCAGTTACTCTGGGGGGCGAGGGGAGACCCAGTACTTC
CASSYSGGRGETQYF
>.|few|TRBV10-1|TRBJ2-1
TGCGCCAGCAGTGAGTCTGTGGGGGGTTCCTACAATGAGCAGTTCTTC
CASSESVGGSYNEQFF
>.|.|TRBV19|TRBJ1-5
TGTGCCAGTAGTATCCTCGGGGTTGGCAATCAGCCCCAGCATTTT
CASSILGVGNQPQHF
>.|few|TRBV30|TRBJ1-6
TGTGCCTGGAGTGGGACGGGGGACTGGGCACCCCTCCACTTT
CAWSGTGDWAPLHF
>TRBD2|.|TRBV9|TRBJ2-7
TGTGCCAGCAGCCGGGACTACGGCTACGAGCAGTACTTC
CASSRDYGYEQYF
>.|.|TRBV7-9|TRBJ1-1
TGTGCCAGCAGCTTATACGAAGGGGAGGAAGCTTTCTTT
CASSLYEGEEAFF
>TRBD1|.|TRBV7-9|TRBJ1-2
TGTGCCAGCAGCTTGAAACAGGGGGACAATAACTATGGCTACACCTTC
CASSLKQGDNNYGYTF
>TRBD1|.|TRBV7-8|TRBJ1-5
TGTGCCAGCAGCTTAGAGGTCGGGACAGGGAGGCAGCCCCAGCATTTT
CASSLEVGTGRQPQHF
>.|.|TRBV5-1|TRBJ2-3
TGCGCCAGCAGCTTGTCGGGGGTTAGGTCAGATACGCAGTATTTT
CASSLSGVRSDTQYF
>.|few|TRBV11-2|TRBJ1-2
TGTGCCAGCAGCTTCACCCGGACAACTAACTATGGCTACACCTTC
CASSFTRTTNYGYTF
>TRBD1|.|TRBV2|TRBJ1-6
TGTGCCAGCAGTGATGGACAGGGAACCTATAATTCACCCCTCCACTTT
CASSDGQGTYNSPLHF
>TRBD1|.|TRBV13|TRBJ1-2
TGTGCCAGCAGCTCTATAGGACAGGCCCGAGCCGGCTACACCTTC
CASSSIGQARAGYTF
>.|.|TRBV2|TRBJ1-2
TGTGCCAGCAGATTTACCCCCGAGGCTCCAGGCGGCTACACCTTC
CASRFTPEAPGGYTF
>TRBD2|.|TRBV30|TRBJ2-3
TGTGCCTGGAGTGTAAGAGGACTAGCTCAAGATACGCAGTATTTT
CAWSVRGLAQDTQYF
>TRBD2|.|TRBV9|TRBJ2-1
TGTGCCAGCAGCGTAGCGGCGGGAGTTAGGAATGAGCAGTTCTTC
CASSVAAGVRNEQFF
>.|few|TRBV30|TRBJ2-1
TGTGCCATGGGTCACAATGAGCAGTTCTTC
CAMGHNEQFF
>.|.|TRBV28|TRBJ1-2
TGTGCCAGCAGTTTAAGGGGCACCAGCTACACCTTC
CASSLRGTSYTF
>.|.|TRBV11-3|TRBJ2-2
TGTGCCAGCAGCTCCTCTTCCCAGGGGGAGCTGTTTTTT
CASSSSSQGELFF
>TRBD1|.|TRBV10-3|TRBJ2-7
TGTGCCATCAGTGGGACAGGGACCAAAACCTACGAGCAGTACTTC
CAISGTGTKTYEQYF